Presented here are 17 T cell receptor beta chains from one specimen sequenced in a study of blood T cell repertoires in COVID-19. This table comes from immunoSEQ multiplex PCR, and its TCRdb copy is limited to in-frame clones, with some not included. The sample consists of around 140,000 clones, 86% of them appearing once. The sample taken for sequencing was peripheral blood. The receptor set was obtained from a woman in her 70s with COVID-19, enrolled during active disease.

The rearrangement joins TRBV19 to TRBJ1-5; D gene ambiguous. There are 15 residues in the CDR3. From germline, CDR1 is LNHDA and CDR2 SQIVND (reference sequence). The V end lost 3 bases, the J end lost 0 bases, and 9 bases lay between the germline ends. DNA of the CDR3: TGTGCCAGTAGTATTCGGGGATATAGCAATCAGCCCCAGCATTTT. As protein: CASSIRGYSNQPQHF.

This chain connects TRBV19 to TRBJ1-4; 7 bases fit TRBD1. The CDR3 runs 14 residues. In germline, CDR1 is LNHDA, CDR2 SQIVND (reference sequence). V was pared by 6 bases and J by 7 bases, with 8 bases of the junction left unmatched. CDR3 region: CASRRTGGTEKLFF. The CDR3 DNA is TGTGCCAGTAGGCGGACAGGAGGGACTGAAAAACTGTTTTTT.

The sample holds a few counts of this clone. The CDR3 sequence: CASYLTGSGGYTF. The CDR3 nucleotides read TGTGCCAGCTATTTGACAGGCTCTGGTGGCTACACCTTC. The chain has TRBV6-5 and TRBJ1-2; possibly TRBD1 for D (6 bases). Germline V lookup: CDR1 MNHEY, CDR2 SVGAGI. With 8 bases removed from V and 7 bases from J, the gap between germline ends came to 17 bases. This CDR3 contains 13 residues.

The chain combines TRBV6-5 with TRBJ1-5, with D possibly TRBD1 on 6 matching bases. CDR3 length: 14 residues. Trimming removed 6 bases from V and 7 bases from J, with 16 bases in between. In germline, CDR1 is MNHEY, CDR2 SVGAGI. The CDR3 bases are TGTGCCAGCAGCCTACAGGGTCCTCCCCAGCCCCAGCATTTT. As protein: CASSLQGPPQPQHF.

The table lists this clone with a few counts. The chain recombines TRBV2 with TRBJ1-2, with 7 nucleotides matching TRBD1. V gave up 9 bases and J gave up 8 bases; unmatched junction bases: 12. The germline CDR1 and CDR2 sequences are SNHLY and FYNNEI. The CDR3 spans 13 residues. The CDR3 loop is CASGQDNTGGYTF. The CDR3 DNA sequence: TGTGCCAGTGGACAGGACAACACGGGGGGCTACACCTTC. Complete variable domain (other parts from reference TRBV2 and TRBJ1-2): EPEVTQTPSHQVTQMGQEVILRCVPISNHLYFYWYRQILGQKVEFLVSFYNNEISEKSEIFDDQFSVERPDGSNFTLKIRSTKLEDSAMYFCASGQDNTGGYTFGSGTRLTVV.

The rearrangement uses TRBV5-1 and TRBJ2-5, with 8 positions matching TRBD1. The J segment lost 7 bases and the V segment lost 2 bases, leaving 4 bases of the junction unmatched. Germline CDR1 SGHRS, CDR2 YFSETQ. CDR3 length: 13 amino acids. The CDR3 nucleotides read TGCGCCAGCAGCTTACAGGGGGATGGGACCCAGTACTTC. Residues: CASSLQGDGTQYF.

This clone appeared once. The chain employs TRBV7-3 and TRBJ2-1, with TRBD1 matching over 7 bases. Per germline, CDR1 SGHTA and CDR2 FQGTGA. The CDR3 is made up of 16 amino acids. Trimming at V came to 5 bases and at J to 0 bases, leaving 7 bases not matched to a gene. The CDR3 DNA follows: TGTGCCAGCAGCCCTACCGGGACAGCCTCCTACAATGAGCAGTTCTTC. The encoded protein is CASSPTGTASYNEQFF.

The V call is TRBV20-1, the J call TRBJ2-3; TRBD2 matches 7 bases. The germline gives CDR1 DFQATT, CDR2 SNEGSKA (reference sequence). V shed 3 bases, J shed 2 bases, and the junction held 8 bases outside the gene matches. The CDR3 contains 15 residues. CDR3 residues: CSASISGVNTDTQYF. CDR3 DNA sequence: TGCAGTGCTAGTATAAGCGGGGTAAACACAGATACGCAGTATTTT.

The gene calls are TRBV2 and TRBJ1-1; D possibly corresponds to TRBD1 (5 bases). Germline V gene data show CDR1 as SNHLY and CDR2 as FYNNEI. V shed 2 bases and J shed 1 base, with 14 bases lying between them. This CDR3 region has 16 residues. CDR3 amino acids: CASSEQAGYRNTEAFF. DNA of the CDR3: TGTGCCAGCAGTGAACAGGCAGGGTACAGGAACACTGAAGCTTTCTTT. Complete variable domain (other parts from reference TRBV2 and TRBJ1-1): EPEVTQTPSHQVTQMGQEVILRCVPISNHLYFYWYRQILGQKVEFLVSFYNNEISEKSEIFDDQFSVERPDGSNFTLKIRSTKLEDSAMYFCASSEQAGYRNTEAFFGQGTRLTVV.

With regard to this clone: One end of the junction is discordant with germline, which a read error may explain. The CDR3 here is CASSLMRGTNTGELFF. For the CDR3, the DNA is TGTGCCAGCAGCTTAATGCGGGGGACGAACACCGGGGAGTTGTTTTTT. The V call is TRBV11-1, the J call TRBJ2-2, with 7 bases matching TRBD2. This CDR3 is built from 16 residues. Germline CDR1 SGHAT, CDR2 FQDESV (reference sequence).

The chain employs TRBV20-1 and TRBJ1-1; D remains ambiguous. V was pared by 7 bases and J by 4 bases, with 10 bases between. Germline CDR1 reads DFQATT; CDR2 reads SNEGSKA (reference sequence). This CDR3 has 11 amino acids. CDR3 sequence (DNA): TGCAGTGAAGGGAGACTCACTGAAGCTTTCTTT. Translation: CSEGRLTEAFF.

The CDR3 nucleotides read TGTGCCAGCAGCCTCGGGACATTGAACACTGAAGCTTTCTTT. Translated, it gives CASSLGTLNTEAFF. The chain joins TRBV5-4 to TRBJ1-1; TRBD1 might be the D (6 bases). The CDR3 has 14 residues. V gave up 4 bases and J gave up 0 bases, with 10 bases separating them. Germline V lookup: CDR1 SGHNT, CDR2 YYREEE (reference sequence).

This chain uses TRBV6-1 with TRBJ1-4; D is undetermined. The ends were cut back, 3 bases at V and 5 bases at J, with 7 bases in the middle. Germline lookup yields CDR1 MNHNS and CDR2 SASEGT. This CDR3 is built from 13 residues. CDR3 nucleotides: TGTGCCAGCAGTGACAGGCCGAATGAAAAACTGTTTTTT. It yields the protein CASSDRPNEKLFF.

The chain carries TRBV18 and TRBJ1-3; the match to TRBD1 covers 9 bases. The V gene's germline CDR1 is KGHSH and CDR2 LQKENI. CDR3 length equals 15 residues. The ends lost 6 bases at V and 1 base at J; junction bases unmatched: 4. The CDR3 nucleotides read TGTGCCAGCTCGACAGGGGGTACTTCTGGAAACACCATATATTTT. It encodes CASSTGGTSGNTIYF. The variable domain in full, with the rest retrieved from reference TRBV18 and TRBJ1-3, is NAGVMQNPRHLVRRRGQEARLRCSPMKGHSHVYWYRQLPEEGLKFMVYLQKENIIDESGMPKERFSAEFPKEGPSILRIQQVVRGDSAAYFCASSTGGTSGNTIYFGEGSWLTVV.

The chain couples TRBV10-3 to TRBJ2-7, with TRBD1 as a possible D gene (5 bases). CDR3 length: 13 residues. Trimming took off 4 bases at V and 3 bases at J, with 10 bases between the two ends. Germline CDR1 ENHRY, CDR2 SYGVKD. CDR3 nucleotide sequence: TGTGCCATCAGTGGGAAGACAGTCTACGAGCAGTACTTC. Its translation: CAISGKTVYEQYF.

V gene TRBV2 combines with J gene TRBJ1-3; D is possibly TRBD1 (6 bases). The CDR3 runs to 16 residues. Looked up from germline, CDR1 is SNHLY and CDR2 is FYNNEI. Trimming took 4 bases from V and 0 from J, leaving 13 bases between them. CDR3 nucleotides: TGTGCCAGCAGTGGAGGAGGACAGCGCTCTGGAAACACCATATATTTT. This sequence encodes CASSGGGQRSGNTIYF.

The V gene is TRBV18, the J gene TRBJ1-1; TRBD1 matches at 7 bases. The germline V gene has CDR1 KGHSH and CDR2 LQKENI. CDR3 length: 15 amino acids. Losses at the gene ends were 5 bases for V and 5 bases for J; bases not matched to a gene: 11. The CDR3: CASSVTDRAGTEAFF. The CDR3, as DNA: TGTGCCAGCTCAGTAACCGACAGGGCCGGGACTGAAGCTTTCTTT.